This TCR beta chain was recorded in a study of cytomegalovirus exposure and HLA in healthy donors. Study-wide results and caveats: The majority of CMV-associated TCR beta chains were reported as apparently HLA-restricted in a later analysis.

In the case of this clone: Antigen specificity is unknown.

PCR amplification relied on 60 Vbeta primers (plus 13 Jbeta primers). TCRdb's copy holds only in-frame clones and misses some; the assay was immunoSEQ multiplex PCR. This table has roughly 80,000 clones, 70% to 85% appearing once. The CDR3 extends over 15 amino acids. Per germline, CDR1 MNHEY and CDR2 SMNVEV (reference sequence). Trimming pared 3 bases from V and 4 bases from J, leaving 15 bases between. This sequence joins TRBV27 and TRBJ1-2; D is possibly TRBD1 (5 bases). The source is a man between 45 and 60 years old in good health and CMV-seropositive. Sequencing was carried out using PBMCs. The CDR3 loop reads CASSFSVSGSYGYTF. The CDR3 DNA reads as TGTGCCAGCAGTTTTTCTGTATCAGGGTCCTATGGCTACACCTTC.